A single sample is the source of the 25 T cell receptor beta chains below, sequenced in a study of CD8 T cells in Susac syndrome. When the RNA was reverse transcribed, random hexamers were used with an input of about 0.5 to 1 ug. Via MiXCR, TCRdb re-called the immunoSEQ multiplex PCR reads, giving one row per CDR3 protein. The sample contains about 150,000 distinct CDR3 sequences, 85% to 95% of which appear only once. Sequencing was performed on CD8+ T cells from PBMCs. The origin of the receptors is a human donor with multiple sclerosis.

This CDR3 is CAWTVAMNTEAFF. The CDR3 DNA sequence: TGTGCCTGGACTGTAGCCATGAACACTGAAGCTTTCTTT. The rearrangement uses TRBV30 and TRBJ1-1, with D unclear. The germline V gene encodes CDR1 GTSNPN and CDR2 SVGIG (reference sequence). V shed 4 bases and J shed 0 bases, with 9 bases lying between them. There are 13 residues in the CDR3.

This clonotype was recorded only once. This chain joins TRBV7-9 and TRBJ2-3; 10 nucleotides match TRBD2. Germline CDR1 SEHNR, CDR2 FQNEAQ (reference sequence). Trimming removed 7 bases from V and 3 bases from J; junction bases left unmatched: 7. The CDR3 consists of 15 residues. CDR3 residues: CASNSGTSATDTQYF. The CDR3 region has the DNA TGTGCCAGCAACTCCGGGACTAGCGCAACAGATACGCAGTATTTT.

The chain has TRBV25-1 and TRBJ2-7; perhaps D is TRBD1 or TRBD2 (5 bases each). The CDR3 has 14 amino acids. V was clipped by 1 base and J by 3 bases, with 10 bases between them. Per the germline V gene, CDR1 is MGHDK and CDR2 is SYGVNS. CDR3 DNA sequence: TGTGCCAGCAGTGAATCCCCAGGGAGCTACGAGCAGTACTTC. It encodes CASSESPGSYEQYF.

This chain links TRBV27 with TRBJ2-4; no clear D gene. Germline loops: CDR1 MNHEY, CDR2 SMNVEV (reference sequence). V was shortened by 8 bases and J by 0 bases, with 8 bases between the two germline ends. This CDR3 has 13 residues. CDR3 in amino acids: CASAEVAKNIQYF. CDR3 DNA sequence: TGTGCCAGCGCAGAAGTAGCCAAAAACATTCAGTACTTC.

The chain joins TRBV6-5 to TRBJ1-5, with TRBD1 matching over 7 bases. The CDR3 extends over 14 amino acids. With 5 bases clipped from V and 5 bases from J, the junction kept 6 bases outside the gene matches. The germline CDR1 and CDR2 sequences are MNHEY and SVGAGI. CDR3 protein: CASSRQGLYQPQHF. CDR3 sequence (DNA): TGTGCCAGCAGTCGACAGGGTCTTTATCAGCCCCAGCATTTT.

The rearrangement links TRBV29-1 to TRBJ2-2, with TRBD2 matching over 7 bases. The CDR3 contains 15 residues. Germline V gene data show CDR1 as SQVTM and CDR2 as ANQGSEA. The V segment lost 4 bases and the J segment 6 bases; nucleotides outside the gene matches: 11. CDR3 amino acids: CSVAGGEVPPGELFF. As DNA, the CDR3 is TGCAGCGTTGCTGGGGGGGAGGTACCACCCGGGGAGCTGTTTTTT.

The rearrangement uses TRBV28 and TRBJ1-1, with no clear D. The germline gives CDR1 MDHEN, CDR2 SYDVKM. This CDR3 has 14 residues. V was pared by 5 bases and J by 0 bases, with 10 bases between. The CDR3 DNA follows: TGTGCCAGCAGTCTAAGAGTGATGAACACTGAAGCTTTCTTT. This translates into CASSLRVMNTEAFF.

The J gene is TRBJ1-4, the V gene TRBV13; tentative D call: TRBD1 (6 bases). V gave up 3 bases and J gave up 0 bases, with 14 bases separating them. Germline V gene data show CDR1 as PRHDT and CDR2 as FYEKMQ (reference sequence). The CDR3 extends over 17 amino acids. The CDR3 sequence: CASSFLQGGPTNEKLFF. The CDR3 nucleotides are TGTGCCAGCAGCTTTCTACAGGGCGGCCCAACTAATGAAAAACTGTTTTTT.

The gene calls are TRBV28 and TRBJ2-5; D perhaps matches TRBD2 (6 bases). The CDR3 sequence is 14 residues long. Trimming cost V 6 bases and J 0 bases, with 11 bases left between them. CDR1 and CDR2 from the germline V gene are MDHEN and SYDVKM. The chain's CDR3 is CASSPGTHQETQYF. As DNA, the CDR3 is TGTGCCAGCAGCCCCGGGACTCACCAAGAGACCCAGTACTTC. Full variable domain (remainder filled in from reference TRBV28 and TRBJ2-5): DVKVTQSSRYLVKRTGEKVFLECVQDMDHENMFWYRQDPGLGLRLIYFSYDVKMKEKGDIPEGYSVSREKKERFSLILESASTNQTSMYLCASSPGTHQETQYFGPGTRLLVL.

This sequence joins TRBV4-3 and TRBJ2-7; 8 bases are shared with TRBD2. CDR1 LGHNA and CDR2 YSLEER come from the germline V gene. The CDR3 has 14 residues. V lost 4 bases to trimming and J lost 3 bases; unmatched junction nucleotides: 5. The CDR3 is CASSPREGNYEQYF. The CDR3 nucleotides are TGCGCCAGCAGCCCCCGGGAGGGGAACTACGAGCAGTACTTC.

This chain links TRBV29-1 with TRBJ2-1, with 7 positions matching TRBD1. The CDR3 is made up of 16 amino acids. Per germline, CDR1 SQVTM and CDR2 ANQGSEA. The V segment lost 4 bases and the J segment 0 bases; nucleotides outside the gene matches: 9. This CDR3 is CSVVNGQASSYNEQFF. DNA of the CDR3: TGCAGCGTTGTCAACGGACAGGCCAGCTCCTACAATGAGCAGTTCTTC.

The chain joins TRBV12-3 or TRBV12-4 to TRBJ1-2; 8 nucleotides align to TRBD1. J gave up 6 bases and V 2 bases, and 17 bases lay outside the gene matches. This CDR3 has 18 amino acids. CDR3 amino acids: CASSLRQGATKRVDGYTF. CDR3 DNA sequence: TGTGCCAGCAGTTTAAGGCAGGGGGCCACGAAGAGGGTCGATGGCTACACCTTC.

The CDR3 loop is CATSTVEEQFDYGYTF. The CDR3 DNA reads as TGTGCCACCAGCACCGTTGAGGAACAGTTCGACTATGGCTACACCTTC. The chain has TRBV15 and TRBJ1-2; D unresolved. V lost 4 bases and J 3 bases, leaving 18 bases between the germline ends. Germline V gives CDR1 LNHNV, CDR2 YYDKDF (reference sequence). CDR3 length: 16 amino acids.

This sequence joins TRBV29-1 and TRBJ2-1, with 10 bases lining up with TRBD1. The CDR3 sequence is 11 residues long. The germline V gene has CDR1 SQVTM and CDR2 ANQGSEA. Trimming removed 1 base from V and 15 bases from J; junction bases left unmatched: 3. CDR3 amino acids: CSVEGRDRGFF. Here the CDR3 DNA reads TGCAGCGTTGAAGGAAGGGACAGGGGGTTCTTC.

This clonotype was found a few times. The chain uses TRBV6-5 and TRBJ1-2; maybe TRBD1 (6 bases). The CDR3 is made up of 12 amino acids. The germline gives CDR1 MNHEY, CDR2 SVGAGI. V lost 5 bases and J lost 4, with 8 bases in between. CDR3 DNA: TGTGCCAGCAGTCCACAGGGCTATGGCTACACCTTC. Translation: CASSPQGYGYTF.

This clonotype was seen a single time. The CDR3: CASSLERGELTDTQYF. CDR3 in DNA: TGTGCCAGCAGCTTAGAGCGCGGGGAACTCACAGATACGCAGTATTTT. The chain couples TRBV11-2 to TRBJ2-3, with a weak D call TRBD2 (6 bases). This CDR3 region has 16 residues. Trimming removed 0 bases at V and 2 bases at J, with 12 bases between. Germline CDR1 reads SGHAT; CDR2 reads FQNNGV.

The chain uses TRBV12-5 and TRBJ2-1, with D tentatively TRBD1 (6 bases). From germline, CDR1 is LGHNT and CDR2 FRNRAP. The germline V and J ends were trimmed by 2 bases and 6 bases, with 14 bases remaining between them. CDR3 length: 15 residues. The CDR3 DNA is TGTGCTAGTGGTTTGCCCACAGGGAAGGGCAATGAGCAGTTCTTC. The encoded protein is CASGLPTGKGNEQFF.

The chain recombines TRBV14 with TRBJ2-1; tentatively, D is TRBD1 or TRBD2 (6 bases each). Deletions cut 1 base from V and 6 bases from J, with 16 bases between. In germline, CDR1 is SGHDN, CDR2 FVKESK. The CDR3 has 16 residues. The CDR3 region is CASSQVVGGKGNEQFF. CDR3 DNA: TGTGCCAGCAGCCAAGTAGTGGGGGGCAAGGGCAATGAGCAGTTCTTC.

This rearrangement joins TRBV20-1 to TRBJ2-5, with D unclear. The V gene's germline CDR1 is DFQATT and CDR2 SNEGSKA (reference sequence). V was cut by 7 bases and J by 7 bases, with 13 bases left in between. The CDR3 consists of 11 residues. CDR3 in amino acids: CSGSSSRTQYF. CDR3 coding DNA: TGCAGTGGCTCATCAAGTCGGACCCAGTACTTC.

The chain employs TRBV15 and TRBJ1-1, with 11 bases that match TRBD1. Germline loops: CDR1 LNHNV, CDR2 YYDKDF (reference sequence). The CDR3 is 14 amino acids. V lost 8 bases to trimming and J lost 4 bases; unmatched junction nucleotides: 6. The CDR3 DNA follows: TGTGCCACCTCCGGACAGGGGGCGGGCACTGAAGCTTTCTTT. Translating gives CATSGQGAGTEAFF.

The V gene is TRBV12-3 or TRBV12-4, the J gene TRBJ1-1; D may be TRBD1 (6 bases). Trimming cost V 7 bases and J 8 bases, with 14 bases left between them. This CDR3 has 12 amino acids. The CDR3 region has the DNA TGTGCCAGCAACGCAGGGGCAGGCGAAGCTTTCTTT. Residues: CASNAGAGEAFF.

The chain is built from TRBV30 and TRBJ1-2; D is undetermined. V was clipped by 3 bases and J by 8 bases, with 13 bases between them. This CDR3 contains 12 residues. CDR1 and CDR2 from the germline V gene are GTSNPN and SVGIG (reference sequence). The CDR3 region is CAWSGTSRGYTF. CDR3 DNA sequence: TGTGCCTGGAGCGGCACATCGCGCGGCTACACCTTC. The variable domain in full, completed from reference TRBV30 and TRBJ1-2, reads SQTIHQWPATLVQPVGSPLSLECTVEGTSNPNLYWYRQAAGRGLQLLFYSVGIGQISSEVPQNLSASRPQDRQFILSSKKLLLSDSGFYLCAWSGTSRGYTFGSGTRLTVV.

This clonotype has a single count. The V gene is TRBV7-9, the J gene TRBJ1-2, with D maybe TRBD1 (6 bases). Per the germline V gene, CDR1 is SEHNR and CDR2 is FQNEAQ (reference sequence). V lost 4 bases and J 8 bases, leaving 17 bases between the germline ends. The CDR3 is made up of 14 amino acids. The CDR3: CASSSQAGAWGYTF. CDR3 DNA: TGTGCCAGCAGCTCTCAAGCAGGGGCATGGGGCTACACCTTC.

The chain employs TRBV12-3 or TRBV12-4 and TRBJ1-2; 9 positions agree with TRBD1. The CDR3 extends over 18 amino acids. V lost 0 bases, J lost 6 bases, and 14 bases stayed unmatched. The CDR3 DNA is TGTGCCAGCAGTTTAGCTTTATTCGCCGGGACAGGGCCAAATGGCTACACCTTC. This encodes CASSLALFAGTGPNGYTF.

This chain connects TRBV9 to TRBJ1-6; tentatively, D is TRBD1 (5 bases). The V end lost 5 bases, the J end lost 8 bases, and 14 bases lay between the germline ends. In germline, CDR1 is SGDLS, CDR2 YYNGEE. The CDR3 extends over 14 amino acids. The CDR3 here is CASRAGGVDSPLHF. Here the CDR3 DNA reads TGTGCCAGCAGGGCGGGGGGGGTCGATTCACCCCTCCACTTT.